These T cell receptor beta chains were read from a single sample in a study of tissue T cells after allogeneic stem cell transplantation. Clones were read by immunoSEQ multiplex PCR, and TCRdb kept only the in-frame ones, dropping some. Among roughly 4,000 clones listed, about three quarters were seen once. Here the sequenced sample was left colon tissue, taken at autopsy. These receptor sequences come from a woman between 18 and 50 years old with breast cancer. CDR3s include the opening cysteine and the closing phenylalanine or tryptophan. Each record gives: V gene, J gene, CDR3 protein.

>TRBV18|TRBJ1-2
CASSLQGASNYGYTF
>TRBV1|TRBJ2-7
CTRGKRLSSYEQYF
>TRBV30|TRBJ1-6
CAWSVRSGANSPLHF
>TRBV5-6|TRBJ2-5
CASSLGSVGETQYF
>TRBV5-1|TRBJ2-7
CASSFTTSGTEQYF
>TRBV7-9|TRBJ1-2
CASSPIVDGYTF
>TRBV6-1|TRBJ1-4
CASSEAKGSGELFF
>TRBV5-1|TRBJ2-7
CASSPGSGGPEQYF
>TRBV18|TRBJ2-2
CASSPNPQGNTGELFF
>TRBV7-2|TRBJ2-2
CASSLAISGRADGELFF
>TRBV7-2|TRBJ2-2
CASRTGATGELFF
>TRBV6-4|TRBJ2-3
CASSDQAGGGDTQYF
>TRBV7-2|TRBJ2-6
CASSPGGSGANVLTF
>TRBV20-1|TRBJ2-5
CSASGTSGNQETQYF
>TRBV27|TRBJ2-7
CASRPLGFRDYEQYF
>TRBV3-1/TRBV3-2|TRBJ2-7
CASSQGSLDEQYF
>TRBV4-2|TRBJ2-7
CASSQVSSAAGTYEQYF